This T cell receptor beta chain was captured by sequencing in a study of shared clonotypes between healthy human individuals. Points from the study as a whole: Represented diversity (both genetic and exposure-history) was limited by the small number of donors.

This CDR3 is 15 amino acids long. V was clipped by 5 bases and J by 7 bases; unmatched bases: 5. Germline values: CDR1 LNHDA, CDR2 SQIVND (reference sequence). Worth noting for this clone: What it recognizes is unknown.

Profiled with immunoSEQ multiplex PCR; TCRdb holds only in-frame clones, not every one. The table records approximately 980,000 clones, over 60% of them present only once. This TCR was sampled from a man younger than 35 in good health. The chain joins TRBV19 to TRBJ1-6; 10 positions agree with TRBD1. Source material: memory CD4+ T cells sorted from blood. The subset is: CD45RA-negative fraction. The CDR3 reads CASSHGTGDNSPLHF. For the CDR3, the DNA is TGTGCCAGTAGTCACGGGACAGGGGACAATTCACCCCTCCACTTT.